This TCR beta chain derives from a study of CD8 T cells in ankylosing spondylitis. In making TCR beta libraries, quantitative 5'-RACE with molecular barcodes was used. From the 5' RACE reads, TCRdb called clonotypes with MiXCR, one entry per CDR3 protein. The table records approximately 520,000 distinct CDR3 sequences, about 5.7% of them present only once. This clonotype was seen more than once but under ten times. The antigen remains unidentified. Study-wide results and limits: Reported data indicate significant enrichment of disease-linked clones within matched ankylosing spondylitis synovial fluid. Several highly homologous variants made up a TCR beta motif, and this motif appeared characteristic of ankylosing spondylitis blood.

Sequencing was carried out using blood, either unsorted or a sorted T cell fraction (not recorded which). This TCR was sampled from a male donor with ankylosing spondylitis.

Here the CDR3 DNA reads TGTGCCAGCAGCTCCACACGGGGGGGGAACACTGAAGCTTTCTTT. This translates into CASSSTRGGNTEAFF. The V call is TRBV7-2, the J call TRBJ1-1, with TRBD1 as a possible D gene (5 bases). Germline loops: CDR1 SGHTA, CDR2 FQGNSA. Trimming took 4 bases from V and 1 from J, leaving 13 bases between them. The CDR3 has 15 amino acids.